This TCR beta chain is drawn from a study of spatial heterogeneity in lung cancer. The germline CDR1 and CDR2 sequences are SGDLS and YYNGEE. There are 17 residues in the CDR3. V gave up 0 bases and J gave up 1 base; unmatched junction bases: 9. Time point noted: blood at routine non-recurrence follow-up after resection. The authors sequenced whole RNA from tumor, nontumor lung or frozen PBMC without sorting. The presence of a unique molecular identifier marked each TCR cDNA molecule. TCRdb redid the calling of the 5' RACE reads with MiXCR, one entry per CDR3 protein. The sample holds about 45,000 distinct CDR3 sequences, 22% seen once.

V and J are TRBV9 and TRBJ1-1; 7 positions match TRBD1. The source is a female donor with early-stage non-small cell lung cancer. The specimen was PBMCs, collected at follow-up. CDR3 residues: CASSVGPGGLGNTEAFF. The CDR3 bases are TGTGCCAGCAGCGTAGGTCCAGGGGGACTTGGGAACACTGAAGCTTTCTTT.